This T cell receptor beta chain emerged from a study of response to subunit inactivated influenza vaccine. Whole-study results and caveats: With each seasonal influenza vaccination, the authors suggested, few new T cells are recruited.

V lost 3 bases and J 4 bases, leaving 13 bases between the germline ends. Per the germline V gene, CDR1 is SGDLS and CDR2 is YYNGEE. CDR3 length equals 15 residues. Each CDR3 protein is one row after TCRdb ran MiXCR on the RT-PCR reads. Found here are about 650,000 distinct CDR3 sequences, approximately 14% of them singletons; the top ten hold around a tenth. Concerning this clonotype itself: Its antigen is unidentified.

The material was PBMCs from blood, obtained about 12 days after vaccination. J is TRBJ2-2 and V is TRBV9; D may be TRBD2 (5 bases). This TCR derives from a man aged 50-59 years who received an inactivated influenza vaccine. CDR3 bases: TGTGCCAGCAGCGCTTACTCAGGAGGCACCGGGGAGCTGTTTTTT. The encoded protein is CASSAYSGGTGELFF.